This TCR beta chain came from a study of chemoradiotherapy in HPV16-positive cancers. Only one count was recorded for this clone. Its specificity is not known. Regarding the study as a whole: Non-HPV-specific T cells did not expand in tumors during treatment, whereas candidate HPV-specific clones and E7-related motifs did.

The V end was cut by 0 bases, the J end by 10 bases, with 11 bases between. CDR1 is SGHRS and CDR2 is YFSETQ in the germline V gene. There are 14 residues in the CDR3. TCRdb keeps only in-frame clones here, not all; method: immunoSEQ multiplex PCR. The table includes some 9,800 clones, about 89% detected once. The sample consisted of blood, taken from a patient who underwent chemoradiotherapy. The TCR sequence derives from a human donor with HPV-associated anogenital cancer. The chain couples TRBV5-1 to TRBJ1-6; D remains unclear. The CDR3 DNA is TGCGCCAGCAGCTTGGCTGGTTACGGGTCACCCCTCCACTTT. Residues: CASSLAGYGSPLHF.